The entry that follows covers one T cell receptor (beta chain) sequence. This entry comes from a study of blood T cell repertoires in COVID-19. Across the study: Acute and convalescent COVID-19 specimens originated in the United States, Italy and Spain. From T cells, B-cell-depleted T cells, or PBMCs came the material, which was cDNA or gDNA.

Authors' analysis steps: For nucleated cells, counts were estimated from reference gene primer amplification. This table comes from immunoSEQ multiplex PCR, and its TCRdb copy is limited to in-frame clones, with some not included. V, J and clone size are taken as reported in that table, and D and trimming were inferred from the DNA itself. The sample holds 95,000 or so clones, 80% to 90% seen once. The CDR3 consists of 20 residues. The V end was cut by 1 base, the J end by 5 bases, with 29 bases between. CDR1 and CDR2 from the germline V gene are SGHVS and FNYEAQ. Source material: peripheral blood. The chain carries TRBV7-6 and TRBJ1-1, with D possibly being TRBD1 (6 bases). The TCR sequence derives from a human donor in a cohort sampled during active COVID-19. CDR3 sequence (DNA): TGTGCCAGCAGCTTAGAAGGTCCAGGGGAAGTGGTATATGGGGGTACTGAAGCTTTCTTT. Protein product: CASSLEGPGEVVYGGTEAFF.